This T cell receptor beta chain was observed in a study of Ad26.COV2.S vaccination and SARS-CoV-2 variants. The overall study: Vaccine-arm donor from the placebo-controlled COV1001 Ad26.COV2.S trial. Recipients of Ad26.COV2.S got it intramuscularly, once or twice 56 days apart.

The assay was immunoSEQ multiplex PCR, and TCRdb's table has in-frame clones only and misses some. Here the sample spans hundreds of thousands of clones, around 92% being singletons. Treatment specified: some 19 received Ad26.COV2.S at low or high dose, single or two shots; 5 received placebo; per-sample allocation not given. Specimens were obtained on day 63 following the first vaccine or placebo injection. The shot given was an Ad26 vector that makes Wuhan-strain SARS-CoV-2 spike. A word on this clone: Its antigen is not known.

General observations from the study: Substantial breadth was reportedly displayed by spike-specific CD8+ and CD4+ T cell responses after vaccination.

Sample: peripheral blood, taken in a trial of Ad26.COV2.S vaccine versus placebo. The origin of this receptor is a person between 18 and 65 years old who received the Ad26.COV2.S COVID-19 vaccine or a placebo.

The CDR3 loop reads CASSYSSDGNVLTF. CDR3 bases: TGTGCCAGCAGTTACTCGAGTGACGGCAACGTCCTGACTTTC. The chain is built from TRBV6-6 and TRBJ2-6; D is ambiguous. The CDR3 totals 14 residues. Germline V gene sequence: CDR1 MNHNY, CDR2 SVGAGI (reference sequence). Trimming removed 0 bases from V and 9 bases from J, with 9 bases in between.